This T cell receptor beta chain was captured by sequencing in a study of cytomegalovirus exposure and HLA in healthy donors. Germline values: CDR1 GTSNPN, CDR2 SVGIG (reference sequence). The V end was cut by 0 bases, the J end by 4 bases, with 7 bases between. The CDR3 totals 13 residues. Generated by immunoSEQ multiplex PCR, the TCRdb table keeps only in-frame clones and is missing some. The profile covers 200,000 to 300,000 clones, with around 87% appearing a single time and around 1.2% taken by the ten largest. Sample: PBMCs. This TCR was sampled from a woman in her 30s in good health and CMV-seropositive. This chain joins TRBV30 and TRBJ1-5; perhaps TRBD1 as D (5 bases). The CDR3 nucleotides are TGTGCCTGGAGTGTAAAGGGGAATCAGCCCCAGCATTTT. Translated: CAWSVKGNQPQHF.